This is a list of T cell receptor beta chains from one sample in a study of human T cells and chemical hapten exposure. A single record per CDR3 protein comes from TCRdb applying MiXCR to the RACE reads. The data contain 250,000 or so distinct CDR3 sequences, just under 8% of them singletons. Here the sequenced sample was whole blood, taken in connection with sensitization to the hapten diphenylcyclopropenone (DPC). Source of these receptors: a man aged 18-30 years with alopecia areata. Some clones in this sample may be carry-over from other donors' samples. The conserved cysteine and the conserved F or W are not part of the CDR3 here. Fields, in order: V gene, J gene, CDR3 protein.

TRBV28	TRBJ2-7	ASSLAGFSYEQY
TRBV11-2	TRBJ2-3	ASSSTQGRITDTQY
TRBV5-1	TRBJ1-5	ASSLTPLQPQH
TRBV29-1	TRBJ2-3	SVEDRNVPDTQY
TRBV7-2	TRBJ1-6	ASSLTRTGYGNSPLH
TRBV7-9	TRBJ1-4	ASKQGGEKLF
TRBV7-2	TRBJ1-1	ASSLAGGESSTEAF
TRBV20-1	TRBJ2-2	SARGRGRTGELF
TRBV24-1	TRBJ2-5	ATSDLFPAGTQETQY
TRBV20-1	TRBJ2-3	SARVLAAGLQADTQY
TRBV15	TRBJ2-1	ATSRDVWLRQGQF
TRBV11-1	TRBJ2-2	ASSLVGWQKNTGELF
TRBV11-2	TRBJ2-1	ASSLNPTSGYNEQF
TRBV29-1	TRBJ2-1	SLAPVGTGGGEQF
TRBV7-3	TRBJ1-1	ASSDVTTEAF
TRBV7-9	TRBJ1-6	ASSLPGQGRRPLH
TRBV29-1	TRBJ2-5	SVQESRETQY
TRBV7-6	TRBJ2-3	ASSWGLAGEDTQY
TRBV6-2/TRBV6-3	TRBJ1-1	ASRKPTESAEAF
TRBV7-9	TRBJ2-5	ASSFAGAPETQY
TRBV7-9	TRBJ2-1	ASSSVIWESYNEQF
TRBV12-3/TRBV12-4	TRBJ2-1	ASSLAGTVVYNEQF
TRBV25-1	TRBJ1-6	ASSGEGLFAWNSPLH
TRBV9	TRBJ2-3	ASSVGSSVYTDTQY
TRBV9	TRBJ2-1	ASSPLGNEQF
TRBV5-1	TRBJ2-5	ASSLTATGETQY
TRBV10-3	TRBJ1-6	AISESRGSPLH
TRBV6-6	TRBJ2-2	ASSSIQGGGELF
TRBV20-1	TRBJ1-1	SARTGVGAF
TRBV20-1	TRBJ2-7	SVITGTSYEQY
TRBV7-9	TRBJ2-1	ASSSSGANEQF
TRBV7-2	TRBJ2-5	ASSLGQGKTQY
TRBV24-1	TRBJ1-5	ATSEGQGNQPQH
TRBV4-3	TRBJ1-4	ASSQDPGRGEKLF
TRBV24-1	TRBJ2-1	ATSTWGGGYNEQF
TRBV14	TRBJ2-1	ASSPGAGPRVYNEQF
TRBV25-1	TRBJ2-1	ASSESRRGVTV
TRBV2	TRBJ2-6	ASTWDGRSGANVLT
TRBV4-2	TRBJ1-4	ASSQAGQGGEKLF
TRBV4-3	TRBJ1-3	ASSQNRDSGNTIY
TRBV5-1	TRBJ1-1	ASARSGGYNTEAF
TRBV5-1	TRBJ2-3	ASSLAASGDTQY
TRBV6-2/TRBV6-3	TRBJ2-3	ASRGSGVADTQY
TRBV7-9	TRBJ1-2	ASSPWAGANYGYT
TRBV10-3	TRBJ1-5	AISDWVQPQH
TRBV18	TRBJ2-5	ASSPALAGNLETQY
TRBV6-5	TRBJ1-1	ASRLLQGGYSEAF
TRBV12-3/TRBV12-4	TRBJ1-2	ASSTTRSYGYT
TRBV7-8	TRBJ2-2	ASSSPRRGGNGELF
TRBV7-9	TRBJ2-5	ASSLHPGERGETQY
TRBV28	TRBJ2-2	ASSLSIATGELF
TRBV10-3	TRBJ2-1	AIRGTGDNNEQF